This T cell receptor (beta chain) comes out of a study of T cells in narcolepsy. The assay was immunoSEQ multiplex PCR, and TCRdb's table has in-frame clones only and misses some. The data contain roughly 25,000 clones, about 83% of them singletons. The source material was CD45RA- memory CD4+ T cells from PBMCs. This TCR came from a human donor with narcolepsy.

This CDR3 is CSVDWGDGQPQHF. For the CDR3, the DNA is TGCAGCGTTGACTGGGGAGATGGTCAGCCCCAGCATTTT. The V gene is TRBV29-1, the J gene TRBJ1-5; no clear D. Germline CDR1 is SQVTM and CDR2 is ANQGSEA. The length of the CDR3 is 13 residues. The germline V and J ends were trimmed by 3 bases and 6 bases, with 12 bases remaining between them.